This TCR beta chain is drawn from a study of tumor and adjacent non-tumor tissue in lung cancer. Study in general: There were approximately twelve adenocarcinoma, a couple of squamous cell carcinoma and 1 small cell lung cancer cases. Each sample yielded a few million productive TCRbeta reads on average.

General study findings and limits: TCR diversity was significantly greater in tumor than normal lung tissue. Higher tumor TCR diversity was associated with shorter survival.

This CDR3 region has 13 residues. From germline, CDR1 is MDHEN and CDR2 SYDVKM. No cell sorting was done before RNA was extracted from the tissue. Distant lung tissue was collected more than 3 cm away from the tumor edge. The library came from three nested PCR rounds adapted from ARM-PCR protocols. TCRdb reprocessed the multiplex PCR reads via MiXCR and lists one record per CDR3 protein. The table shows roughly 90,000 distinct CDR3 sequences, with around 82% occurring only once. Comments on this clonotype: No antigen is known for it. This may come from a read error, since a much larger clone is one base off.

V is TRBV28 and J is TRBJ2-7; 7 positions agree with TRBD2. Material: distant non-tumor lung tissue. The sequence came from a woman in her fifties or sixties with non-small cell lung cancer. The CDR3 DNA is TGTGTCAGCACCCAACTGCGGGGGTACGAGCAGTACTTC. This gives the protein CVSTQLRGYEQYF.